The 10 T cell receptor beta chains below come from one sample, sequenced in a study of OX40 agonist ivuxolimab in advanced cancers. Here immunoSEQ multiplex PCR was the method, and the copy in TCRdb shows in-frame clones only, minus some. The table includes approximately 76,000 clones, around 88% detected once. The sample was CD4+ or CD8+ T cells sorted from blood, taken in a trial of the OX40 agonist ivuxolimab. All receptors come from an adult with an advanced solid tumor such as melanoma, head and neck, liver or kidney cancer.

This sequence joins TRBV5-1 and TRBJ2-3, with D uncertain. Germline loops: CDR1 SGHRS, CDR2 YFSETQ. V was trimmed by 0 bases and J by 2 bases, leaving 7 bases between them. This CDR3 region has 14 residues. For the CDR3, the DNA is TGCGCCAGCAGCTTGGGGGAAATCACAGATACGCAGTATTTT. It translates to CASSLGEITDTQYF.

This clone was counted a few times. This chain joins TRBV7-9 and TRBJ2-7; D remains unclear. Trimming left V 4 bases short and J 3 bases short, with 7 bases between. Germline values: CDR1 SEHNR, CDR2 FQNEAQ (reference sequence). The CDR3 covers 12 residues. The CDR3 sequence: CASSYEYYEQYF. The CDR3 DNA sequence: TGTGCCAGCAGCTACGAGTACTACGAGCAGTACTTC.

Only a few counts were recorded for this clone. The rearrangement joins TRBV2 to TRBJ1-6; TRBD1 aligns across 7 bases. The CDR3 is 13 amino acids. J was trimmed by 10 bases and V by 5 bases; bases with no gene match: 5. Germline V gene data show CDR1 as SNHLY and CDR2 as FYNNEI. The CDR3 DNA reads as TGTGCCAGCAGTAGGGACAGCGAGTCACCCCTCCACTTT. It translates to CASSRDSESPLHF.

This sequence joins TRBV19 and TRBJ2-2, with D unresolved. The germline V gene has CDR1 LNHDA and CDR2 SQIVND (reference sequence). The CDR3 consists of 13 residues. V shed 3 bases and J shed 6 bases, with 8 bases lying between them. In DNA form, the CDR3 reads TGTGCCAGTAGTATGGGAATAGCCGGGGAGCTGTTTTTT. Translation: CASSMGIAGELFF.

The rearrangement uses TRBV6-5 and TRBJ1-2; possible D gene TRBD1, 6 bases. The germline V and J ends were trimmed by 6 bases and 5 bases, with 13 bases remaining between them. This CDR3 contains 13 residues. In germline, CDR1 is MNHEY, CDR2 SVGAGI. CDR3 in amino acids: CASRPTGRYGYTF. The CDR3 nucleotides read TGTGCCAGCAGACCCACAGGGCGTTATGGCTACACCTTC.

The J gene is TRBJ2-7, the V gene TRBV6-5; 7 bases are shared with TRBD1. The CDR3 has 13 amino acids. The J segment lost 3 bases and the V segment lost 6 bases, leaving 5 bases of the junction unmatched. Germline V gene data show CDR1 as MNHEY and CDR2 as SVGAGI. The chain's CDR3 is CASRRTGGYEQYF. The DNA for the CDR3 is TGTGCCAGCAGAAGGACAGGAGGCTACGAGCAGTACTTC.

Written as DNA, the CDR3 is TGTGCCAGCAGCGTAGATCTGGGGACAGTGAACAATGAGCAGTTCTTC. Translated: CASSVDLGTVNNEQFF. The J gene is TRBJ2-1, the V gene TRBV9; 7 bases fit TRBD1. Germline values: CDR1 SGDLS, CDR2 YYNGEE. J was trimmed by 5 bases and V by 0 bases; bases with no gene match: 8. The CDR3 covers 16 residues.

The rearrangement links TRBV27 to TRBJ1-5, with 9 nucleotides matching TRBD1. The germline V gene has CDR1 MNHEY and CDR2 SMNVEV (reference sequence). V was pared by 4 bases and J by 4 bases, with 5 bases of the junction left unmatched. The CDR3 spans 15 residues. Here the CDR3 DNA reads TGTGCCAGCAGTTACGCCGGGACAGGGAATCAGCCCCAGCATTTT. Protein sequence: CASSYAGTGNQPQHF.

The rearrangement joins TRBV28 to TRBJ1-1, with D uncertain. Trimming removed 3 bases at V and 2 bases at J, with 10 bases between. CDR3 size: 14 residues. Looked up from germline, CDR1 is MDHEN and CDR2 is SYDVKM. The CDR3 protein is CASSLIQLNTEAFF. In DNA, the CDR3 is TGTGCCAGCAGTTTGATTCAACTTAACACTGAAGCTTTCTTT.

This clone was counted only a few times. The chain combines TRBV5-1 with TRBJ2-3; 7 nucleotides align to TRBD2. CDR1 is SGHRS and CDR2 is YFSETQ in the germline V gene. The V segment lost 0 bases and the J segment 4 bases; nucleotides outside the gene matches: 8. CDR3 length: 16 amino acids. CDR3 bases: TGCGCCAGCAGCTTGGTGTTGGCGGGAGACGCAGATACGCAGTATTTT. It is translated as CASSLVLAGDADTQYF.